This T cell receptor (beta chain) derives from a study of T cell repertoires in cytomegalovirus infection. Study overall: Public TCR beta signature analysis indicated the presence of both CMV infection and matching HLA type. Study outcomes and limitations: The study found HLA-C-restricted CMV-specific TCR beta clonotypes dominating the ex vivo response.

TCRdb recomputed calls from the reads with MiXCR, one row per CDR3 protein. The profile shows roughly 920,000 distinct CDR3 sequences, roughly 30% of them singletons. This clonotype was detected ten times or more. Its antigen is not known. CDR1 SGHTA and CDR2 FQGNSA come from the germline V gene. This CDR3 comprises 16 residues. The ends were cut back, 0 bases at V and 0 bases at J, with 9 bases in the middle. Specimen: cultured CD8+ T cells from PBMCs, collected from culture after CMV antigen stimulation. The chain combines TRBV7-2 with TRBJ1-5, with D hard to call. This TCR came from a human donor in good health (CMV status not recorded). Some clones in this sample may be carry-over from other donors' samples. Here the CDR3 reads CASSLAAQYSNQPQHF. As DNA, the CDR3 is TGTGCCAGCAGCTTAGCTGCGCAGTATAGCAATCAGCCCCAGCATTTT.